This T cell receptor beta chain appears in the sequencing data of a study of T cells in Graves' hyperthyroidism and ophthalmopathy. Study as a whole: Before any treatment, at initial diagnosis, peripheral blood was collected.

Amplification of TCR beta CDR3 regions was performed using RNA transcripts as template. TCR CDR3 regions were first amplified by RT-PCR with HTBI primers. TCRdb re-called the multiplex PCR reads through MiXCR, storing one row per CDR3 protein. The sample yields around 690,000 distinct CDR3 sequences, roughly 20% seen once. Ten or more counts support this clonotype. Exclusions: uncontrolled infection, other autoimmune disease, pregnancy, lactation. Fresh peripheral blood, roughly 9.6 ml, was the source of the PBMCs. Germline V CDR1 and CDR2: ENHRY, SYGVKD. CDR3 length: 13 amino acids. Losses at the gene ends were 6 bases for V and 5 bases for J; bases not matched to a gene: 1.

Sequenced sample: blood. The V call is TRBV10-3, the J call TRBJ1-4; 9 bases are shared with TRBD1. The TCR was taken from a man aged 25 to 40 with Graves' ophthalmopathy. The CDR3 is CAISGTGNEKLFF. DNA for the CDR3: TGTGCCATCAGCGGGACAGGGAATGAAAAACTGTTTTTT.